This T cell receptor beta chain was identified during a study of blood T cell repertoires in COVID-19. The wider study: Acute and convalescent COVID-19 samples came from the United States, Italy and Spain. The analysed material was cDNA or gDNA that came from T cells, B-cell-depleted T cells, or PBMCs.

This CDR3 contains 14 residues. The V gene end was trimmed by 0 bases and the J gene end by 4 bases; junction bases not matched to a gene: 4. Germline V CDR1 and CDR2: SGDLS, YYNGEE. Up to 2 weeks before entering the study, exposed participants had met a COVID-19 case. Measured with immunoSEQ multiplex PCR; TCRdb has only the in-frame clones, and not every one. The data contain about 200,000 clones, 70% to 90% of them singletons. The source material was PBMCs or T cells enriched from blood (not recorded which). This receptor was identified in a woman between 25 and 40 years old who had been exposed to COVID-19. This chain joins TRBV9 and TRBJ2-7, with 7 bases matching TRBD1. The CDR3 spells CASSVDRGPYEQYF. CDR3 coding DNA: TGTGCCAGCAGCGTAGACAGGGGCCCTTACGAGCAGTACTTC.